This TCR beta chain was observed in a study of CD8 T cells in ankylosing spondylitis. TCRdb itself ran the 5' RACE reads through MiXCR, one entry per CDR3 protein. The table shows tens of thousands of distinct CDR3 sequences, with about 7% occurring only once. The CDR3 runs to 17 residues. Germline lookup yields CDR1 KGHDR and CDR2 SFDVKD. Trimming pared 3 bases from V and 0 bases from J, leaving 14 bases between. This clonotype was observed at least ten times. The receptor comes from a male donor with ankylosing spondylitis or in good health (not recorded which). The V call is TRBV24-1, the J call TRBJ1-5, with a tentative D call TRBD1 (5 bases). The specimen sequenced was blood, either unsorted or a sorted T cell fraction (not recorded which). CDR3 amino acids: CATSDDDRRPSNQPQHF. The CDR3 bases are TGTGCCACCAGTGATGATGACAGACGGCCTAGCAATCAGCCCCAGCATTTT.